This T cell receptor beta chain was observed in a study of T cell responses to AZD1222 COVID-19 vaccine. Whole-study results and caveats: Nearly half of unique spike-specific TCRs reportedly avoided B.1.351 and B.1.1.7 mutated regions. Spike-spanning, vaccine-associated CD4 TCRs were dominant at 160-218 and 743-854.

Comments on this clone: Its antigen is currently unknown.

Repertoires were generated with immunoSEQ multiplex PCR, while TCRdb's copy carries only in-frame clones and drops some. The sample yields some 130,000 clones, approximately 92% seen once. The CDR3 spans 13 residues. The germline CDR1 and CDR2 sequences are LNHDA and SQIVND (reference sequence). The trim removed 4 bases at V and 4 bases at J, leaving 3 bases unmatched. The source is an adult who received the AZD1222 COVID-19 vaccine. The specimen was peripheral blood, collected 28 days after the second AZD1222 dose. The V call is TRBV19, the J call TRBJ1-2; the match to TRBD1 covers 7 bases. As DNA, the CDR3 is TGTGCCAGTAGTACCGGGACAGTCTATGGCTACACCTTC. Translated: CASSTGTVYGYTF.